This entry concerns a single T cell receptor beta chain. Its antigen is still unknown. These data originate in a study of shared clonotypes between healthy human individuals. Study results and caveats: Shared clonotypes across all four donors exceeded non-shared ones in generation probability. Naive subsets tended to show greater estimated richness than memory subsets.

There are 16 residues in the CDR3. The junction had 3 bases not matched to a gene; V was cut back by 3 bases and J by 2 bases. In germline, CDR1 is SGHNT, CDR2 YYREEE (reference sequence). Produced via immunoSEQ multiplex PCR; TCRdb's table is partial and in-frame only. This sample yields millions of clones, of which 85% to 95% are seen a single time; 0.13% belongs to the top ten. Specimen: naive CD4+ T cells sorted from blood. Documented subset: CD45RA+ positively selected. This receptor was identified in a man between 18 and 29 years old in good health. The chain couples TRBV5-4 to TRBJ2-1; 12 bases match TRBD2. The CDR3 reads CASSSTSGSTYNEQFF. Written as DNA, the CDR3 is TGTGCCAGCAGCTCGACTAGCGGGAGCACCTACAATGAGCAGTTCTTC. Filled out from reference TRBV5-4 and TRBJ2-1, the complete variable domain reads ETGVTQSPTHLIKTRGQQVTLRCSSQSGHNTVSWYQQALGQGPQFIFQYYREEENGRGNFPPRFSGLQFPNYSSELNVNALELDDSALYLCASSSTSGSTYNEQFFGPGTRLTVL.